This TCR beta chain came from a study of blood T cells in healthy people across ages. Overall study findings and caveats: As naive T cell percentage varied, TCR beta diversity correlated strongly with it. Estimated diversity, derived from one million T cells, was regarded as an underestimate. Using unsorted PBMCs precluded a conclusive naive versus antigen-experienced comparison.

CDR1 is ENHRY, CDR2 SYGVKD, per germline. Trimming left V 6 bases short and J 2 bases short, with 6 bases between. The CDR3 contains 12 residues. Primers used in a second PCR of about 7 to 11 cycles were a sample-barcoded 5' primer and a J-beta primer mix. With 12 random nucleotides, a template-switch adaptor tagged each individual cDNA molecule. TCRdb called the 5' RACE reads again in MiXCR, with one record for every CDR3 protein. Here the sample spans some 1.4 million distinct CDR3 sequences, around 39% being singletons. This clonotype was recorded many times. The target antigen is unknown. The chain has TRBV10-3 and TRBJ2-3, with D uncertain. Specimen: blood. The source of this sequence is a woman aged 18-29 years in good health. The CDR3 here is CAISPNTDTQYF. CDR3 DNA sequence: TGTGCCATCAGCCCCAACACAGATACGCAGTATTTT.